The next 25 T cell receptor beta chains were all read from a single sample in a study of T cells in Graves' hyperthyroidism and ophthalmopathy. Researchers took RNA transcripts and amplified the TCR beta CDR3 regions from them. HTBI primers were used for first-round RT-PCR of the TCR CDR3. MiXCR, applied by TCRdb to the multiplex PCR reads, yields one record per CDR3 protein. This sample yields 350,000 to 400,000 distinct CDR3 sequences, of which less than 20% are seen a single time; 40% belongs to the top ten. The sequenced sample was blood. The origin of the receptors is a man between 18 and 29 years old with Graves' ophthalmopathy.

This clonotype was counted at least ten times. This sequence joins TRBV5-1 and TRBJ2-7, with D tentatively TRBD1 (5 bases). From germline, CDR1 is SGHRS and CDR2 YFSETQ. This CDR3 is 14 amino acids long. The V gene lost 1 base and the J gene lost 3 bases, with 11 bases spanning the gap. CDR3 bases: TGCGCCAGCAGCTTGCGGCAGGGCGGCTACGAGCAGTACTTC. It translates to CASSLRQGGYEQYF.

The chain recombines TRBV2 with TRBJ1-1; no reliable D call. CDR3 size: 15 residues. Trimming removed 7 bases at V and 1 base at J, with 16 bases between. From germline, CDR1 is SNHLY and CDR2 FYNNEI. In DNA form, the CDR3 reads TGTGCCAGCAACTTCAGGATCCTGCGGAACACTGAAGCTTTCTTT. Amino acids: CASNFRILRNTEAFF.

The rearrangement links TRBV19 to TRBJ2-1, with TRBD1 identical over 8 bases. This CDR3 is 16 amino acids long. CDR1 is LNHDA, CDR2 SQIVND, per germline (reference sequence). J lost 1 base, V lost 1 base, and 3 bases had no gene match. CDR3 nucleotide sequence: TGTGCCAGTAGTATAGGGCGGACAGGGTCCTACAATGAGCAGTTCTTC. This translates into CASSIGRTGSYNEQFF.

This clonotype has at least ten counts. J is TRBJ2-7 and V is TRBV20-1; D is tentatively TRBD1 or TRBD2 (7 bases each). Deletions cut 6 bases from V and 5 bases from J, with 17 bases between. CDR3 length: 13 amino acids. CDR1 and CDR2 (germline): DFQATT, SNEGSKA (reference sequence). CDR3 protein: CSASPGGVHEQYF. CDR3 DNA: TGCAGTGCCTCGCCAGGGGGGGTCCACGAGCAGTACTTC.

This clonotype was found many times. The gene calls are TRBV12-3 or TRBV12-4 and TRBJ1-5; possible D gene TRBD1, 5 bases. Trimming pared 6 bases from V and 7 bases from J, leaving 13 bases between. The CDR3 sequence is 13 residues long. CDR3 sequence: CASRMGVSQPQHF. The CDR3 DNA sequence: TGTGCCAGCAGGATGGGGGTGAGCCAGCCCCAGCATTTT.

The CDR3 region is CASSSQTGQETQYF. The CDR3 DNA reads as TGCGCCAGCAGCTCCCAGACAGGCCAAGAGACCCAGTACTTC. V and J are TRBV5-1 and TRBJ2-5; TRBD1 is a possible D gene (6 bases). Per germline, CDR1 SGHRS and CDR2 YFSETQ. The CDR3 is 14 residues long. Between the trimmed V and J ends, which lost 3 bases and 1 base, there was a span of 10 bases.

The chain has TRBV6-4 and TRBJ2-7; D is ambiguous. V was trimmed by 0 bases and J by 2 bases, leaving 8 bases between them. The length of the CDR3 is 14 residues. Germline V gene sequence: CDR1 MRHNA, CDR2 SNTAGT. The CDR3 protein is CASSDSTGAYEQYF. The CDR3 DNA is TGTGCCAGCAGTGACTCGACGGGCGCCTACGAGCAGTACTTC.

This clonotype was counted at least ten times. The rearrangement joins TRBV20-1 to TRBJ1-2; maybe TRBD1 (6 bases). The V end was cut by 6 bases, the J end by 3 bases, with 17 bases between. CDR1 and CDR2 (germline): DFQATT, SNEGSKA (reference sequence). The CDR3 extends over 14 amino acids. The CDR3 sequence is CSARGGGHDYGYTF. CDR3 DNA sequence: TGCAGTGCGCGGGGCGGGGGGCACGACTATGGCTACACCTTC.

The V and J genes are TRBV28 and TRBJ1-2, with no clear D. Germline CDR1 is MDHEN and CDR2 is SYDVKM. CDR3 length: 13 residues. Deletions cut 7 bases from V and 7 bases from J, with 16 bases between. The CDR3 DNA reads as TGTGCCAGCAATCCGGCCCCGTTGGGTGGCTACACCTTC. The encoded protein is CASNPAPLGGYTF.

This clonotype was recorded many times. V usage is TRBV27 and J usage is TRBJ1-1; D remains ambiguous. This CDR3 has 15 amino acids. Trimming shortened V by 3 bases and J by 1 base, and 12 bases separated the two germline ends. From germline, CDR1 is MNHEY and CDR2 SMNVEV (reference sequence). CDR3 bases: TGTGCCAGCAGTTTCGGGTCCTCGGGGAACACTGAAGCTTTCTTT. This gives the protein CASSFGSSGNTEAFF.

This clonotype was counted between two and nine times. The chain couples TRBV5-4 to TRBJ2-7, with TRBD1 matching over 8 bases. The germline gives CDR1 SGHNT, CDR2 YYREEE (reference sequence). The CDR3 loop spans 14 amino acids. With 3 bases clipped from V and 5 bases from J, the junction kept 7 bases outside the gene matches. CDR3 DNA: TGTGCCAGCAGCTACCCACAGGGGGTCCACGAGCAGTACTTC. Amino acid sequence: CASSYPQGVHEQYF.

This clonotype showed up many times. CDR3 bases: TGTGCCAGCAGCGTACTGGGCGGCCTGGGCCAAGAGACCCAGTACTTC. Amino acids: CASSVLGGLGQETQYF. The chain has TRBV9 and TRBJ2-5; D gene unclear. The germline CDR1 and CDR2 sequences are SGDLS and YYNGEE. The CDR3 consists of 16 residues. Trimming stripped 1 base from V and 1 base from J, with 14 bases between.

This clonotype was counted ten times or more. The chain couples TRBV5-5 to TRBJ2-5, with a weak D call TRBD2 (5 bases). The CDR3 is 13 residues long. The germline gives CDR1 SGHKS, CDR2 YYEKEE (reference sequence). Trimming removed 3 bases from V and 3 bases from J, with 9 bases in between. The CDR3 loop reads CASSSWREETQYF. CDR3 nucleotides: TGTGCCAGCAGCTCCTGGCGGGAAGAGACCCAGTACTTC.

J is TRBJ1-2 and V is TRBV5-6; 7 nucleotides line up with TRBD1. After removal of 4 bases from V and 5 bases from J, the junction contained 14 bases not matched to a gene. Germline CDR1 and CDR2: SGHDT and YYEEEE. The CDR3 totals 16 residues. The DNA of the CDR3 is TGTGCCAGCAGCGTCGGGACAGAACAAGGATTTTATGGCTACACCTTC. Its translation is CASSVGTEQGFYGYTF.

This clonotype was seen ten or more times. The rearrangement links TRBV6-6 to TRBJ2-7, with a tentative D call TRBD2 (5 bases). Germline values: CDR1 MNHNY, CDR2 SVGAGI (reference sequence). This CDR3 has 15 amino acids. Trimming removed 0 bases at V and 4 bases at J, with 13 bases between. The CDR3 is CASSYSSVGSYEQYF. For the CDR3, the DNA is TGTGCCAGCAGTTACTCTAGCGTCGGTAGTTACGAGCAGTACTTC.

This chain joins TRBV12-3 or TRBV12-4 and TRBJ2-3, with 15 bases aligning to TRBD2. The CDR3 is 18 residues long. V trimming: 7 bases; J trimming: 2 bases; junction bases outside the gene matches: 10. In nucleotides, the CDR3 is TGTGCCAGCATCCCGGGACTAGCGGGGGGACTATCCACAGATACGCAGTATTTT. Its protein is CASIPGLAGGLSTDTQYF.

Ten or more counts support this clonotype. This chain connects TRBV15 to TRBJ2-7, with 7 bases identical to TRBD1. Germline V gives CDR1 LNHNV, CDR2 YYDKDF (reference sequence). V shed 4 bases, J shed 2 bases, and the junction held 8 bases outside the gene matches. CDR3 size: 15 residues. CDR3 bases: TGTGCCACCAGCAAAGTTGGGACAGACGCCTACGAGCAGTACTTC. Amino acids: CATSKVGTDAYEQYF.

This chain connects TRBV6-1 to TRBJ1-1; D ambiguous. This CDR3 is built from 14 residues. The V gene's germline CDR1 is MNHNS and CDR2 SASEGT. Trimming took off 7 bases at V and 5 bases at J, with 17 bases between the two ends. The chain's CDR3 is CASTYGLLGTEAFF. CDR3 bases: TGTGCCAGCACCTACGGACTATTGGGGACTGAAGCTTTCTTT.

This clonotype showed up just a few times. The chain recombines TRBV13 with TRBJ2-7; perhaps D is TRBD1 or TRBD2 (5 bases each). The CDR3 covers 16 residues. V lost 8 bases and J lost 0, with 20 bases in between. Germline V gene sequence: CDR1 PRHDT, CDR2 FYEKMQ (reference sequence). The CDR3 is CASHPSGTESSYEQYF. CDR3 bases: TGTGCCAGCCACCCTTCTGGGACGGAGAGCTCCTACGAGCAGTACTTC.

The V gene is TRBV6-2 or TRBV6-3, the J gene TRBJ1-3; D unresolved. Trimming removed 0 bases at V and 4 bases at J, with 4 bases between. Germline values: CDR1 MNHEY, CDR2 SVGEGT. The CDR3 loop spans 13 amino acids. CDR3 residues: CASSYSSGNTIYF. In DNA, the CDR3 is TGTGCCAGCAGTTACTCTTCAGGAAACACCATATATTTT.

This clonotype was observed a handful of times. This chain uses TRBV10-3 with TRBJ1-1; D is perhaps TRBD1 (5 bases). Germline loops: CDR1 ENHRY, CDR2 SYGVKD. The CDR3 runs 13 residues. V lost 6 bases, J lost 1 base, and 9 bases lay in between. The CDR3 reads CAISIGGNTEAFF. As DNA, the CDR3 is TGTGCCATCAGCATTGGGGGGAACACTGAAGCTTTCTTT.

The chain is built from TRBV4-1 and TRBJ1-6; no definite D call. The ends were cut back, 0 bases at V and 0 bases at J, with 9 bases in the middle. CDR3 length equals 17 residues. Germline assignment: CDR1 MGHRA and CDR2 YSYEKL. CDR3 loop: CASSQDSLDSYNSPLHF. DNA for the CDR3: TGCGCCAGCAGCCAAGACAGCCTCGACTCCTATAATTCACCCCTCCACTTT.

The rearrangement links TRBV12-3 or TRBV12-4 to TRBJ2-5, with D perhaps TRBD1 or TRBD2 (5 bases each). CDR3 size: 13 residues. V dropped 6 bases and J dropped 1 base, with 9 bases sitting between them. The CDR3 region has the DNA TGTGCCAGCAGAGCCGGGACCCAAGAGACCCAGTACTTC. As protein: CASRAGTQETQYF.

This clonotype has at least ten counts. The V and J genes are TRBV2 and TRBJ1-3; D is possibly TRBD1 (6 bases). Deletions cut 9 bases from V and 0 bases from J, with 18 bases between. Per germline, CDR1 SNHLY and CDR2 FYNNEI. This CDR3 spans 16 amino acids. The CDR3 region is CASGFGQHGSGNTIYF. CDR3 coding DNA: TGTGCCAGTGGGTTTGGACAGCACGGCTCTGGAAACACCATATATTTT.

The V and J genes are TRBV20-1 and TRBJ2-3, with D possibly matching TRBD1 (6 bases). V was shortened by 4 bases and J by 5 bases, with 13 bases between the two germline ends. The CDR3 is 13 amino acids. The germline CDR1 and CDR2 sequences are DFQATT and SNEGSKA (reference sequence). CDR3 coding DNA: TGCAGTGCTAAACGGACAGCCATAGATACGCAGTATTTT. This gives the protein CSAKRTAIDTQYF.